This T cell receptor (beta chain) was sequenced during a study of blood T cell repertoires in COVID-19. Germline V gives CDR1 LGHDT, CDR2 YNNKEL (reference sequence). The CDR3 consists of 15 residues. V lost 0 bases, J lost 2 bases, and 11 bases lay in between. Assay: immunoSEQ multiplex PCR; the TCRdb copy retains only in-frame clones and omits some. The repertoire has roughly 240,000 clones, roughly 86% of them found once; the top ten carry 3.6%. V and J are TRBV3-1 (or the pseudogene TRBV3-2) and TRBJ2-7, with D possibly TRBD2 on 5 matching bases. The origin of this receptor is a man younger than 35 with active or convalescent COVID-19. Material: peripheral blood. The DNA for the CDR3 is TGTGCCAGCAGCCAAGACCTAGCTGCCACCTACGAGCAGTACTTC. Its translation: CASSQDLAATYEQYF.